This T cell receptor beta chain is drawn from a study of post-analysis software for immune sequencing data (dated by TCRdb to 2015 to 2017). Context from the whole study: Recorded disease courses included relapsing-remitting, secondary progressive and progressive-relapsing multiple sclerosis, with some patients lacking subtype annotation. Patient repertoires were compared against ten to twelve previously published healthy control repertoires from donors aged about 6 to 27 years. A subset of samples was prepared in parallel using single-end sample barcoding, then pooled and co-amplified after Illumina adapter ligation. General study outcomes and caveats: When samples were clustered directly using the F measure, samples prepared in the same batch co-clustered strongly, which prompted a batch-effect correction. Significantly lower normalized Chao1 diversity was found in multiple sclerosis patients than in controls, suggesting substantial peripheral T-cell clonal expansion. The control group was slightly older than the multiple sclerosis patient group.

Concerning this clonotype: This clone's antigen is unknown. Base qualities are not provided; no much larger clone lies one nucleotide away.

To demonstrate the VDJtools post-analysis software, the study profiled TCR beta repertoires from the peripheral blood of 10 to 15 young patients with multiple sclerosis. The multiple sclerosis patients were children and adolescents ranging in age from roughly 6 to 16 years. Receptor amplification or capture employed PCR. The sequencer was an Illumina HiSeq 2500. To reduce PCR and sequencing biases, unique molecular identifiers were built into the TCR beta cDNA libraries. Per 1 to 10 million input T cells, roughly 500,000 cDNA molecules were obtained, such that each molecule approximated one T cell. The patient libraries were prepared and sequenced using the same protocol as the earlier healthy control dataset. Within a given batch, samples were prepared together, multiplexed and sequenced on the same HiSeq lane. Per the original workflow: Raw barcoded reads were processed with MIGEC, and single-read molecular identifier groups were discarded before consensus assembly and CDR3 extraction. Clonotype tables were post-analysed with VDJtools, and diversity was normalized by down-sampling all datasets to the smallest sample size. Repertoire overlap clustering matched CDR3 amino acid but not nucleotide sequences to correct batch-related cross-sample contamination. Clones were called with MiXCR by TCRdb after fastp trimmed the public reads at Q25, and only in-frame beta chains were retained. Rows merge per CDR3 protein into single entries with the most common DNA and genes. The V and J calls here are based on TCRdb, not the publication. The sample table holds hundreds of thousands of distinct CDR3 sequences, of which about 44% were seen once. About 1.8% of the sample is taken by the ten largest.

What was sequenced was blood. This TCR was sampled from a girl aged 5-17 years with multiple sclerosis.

The nucleotides are TGTGCCAGCAGCTTCGGGGATGTAACAGCTTTCTTT. The resulting protein is CASSFGDVTAFF. The chain is encoded by TRBV7-9 joined to TRBJ1-1; no D segment can be confidently identified. Deletion took 3 bases off V and 10 bases off J, with a span of 12 bases between the germline ends. The CDR3 covers 12 residues, taking in both the cysteine and the phenylalanine. Only the CDR3 DNA stays, 36 bases, in frame from base 1. Via the germline V gene (reference sequence), CDR1 is SEHNR and CDR2 FQNEAQ.